The rows below give T cell receptor beta chains drawn from one sample of a study of cytomegalovirus exposure and HLA in healthy donors. Measured with immunoSEQ multiplex PCR; TCRdb has only the in-frame clones, and not every one. This table has about 240,000 clones, roughly 86% appearing once. Sample: PBMCs. The receptors stem from a woman in her twenties or thirties in good health and CMV-seropositive. CDR3s include the opening cysteine and the closing phenylalanine or tryptophan. A D gene is named only where the DNA matches it firmly. Where a row states a size, it is once, few, many or the class of an expanded clone; other rows omit it.

j_gene: TRBJ2-1; d_gene: TRBD2; abundance: NA; v_gene: TRBV11-1; CDR3nt: TGTGCCAGCAGCTTAACCCGCGGGAGCTACAATGAGCAGTTCTTC; CDR3aa: CASSLTRGSYNEQFF
j_gene: TRBJ1-5; d_gene: TRBD1; abundance: NA; v_gene: TRBV5-8; CDR3nt: TGTGCCAGCAGCCCTGGACAGGGATATAGCAATCAGCCCCAGCATTTT; CDR3aa: CASSPGQGYSNQPQHF
j_gene: TRBJ1-5; d_gene: NA; abundance: NA; v_gene: TRBV1; CDR3nt: TGCACCAGCAGCCAAGATTTAAGTACAGGGAATCAGCCCCAGCATTTT; CDR3aa: CTSSQDLSTGNQPQHF
j_gene: TRBJ2-1; d_gene: TRBD2; abundance: NA; v_gene: TRBV7-8; CDR3nt: TGTGCCAGCAGCTTAGGGACTAGCGGGAGGCTATGGGACAATGAGCAGTTCTTC; CDR3aa: CASSLGTSGRLWDNEQFF
j_gene: TRBJ2-1; d_gene: TRBD2; abundance: NA; v_gene: TRBV5-4; CDR3nt: TGTGCCAGCACGCAAGCGGGAGCGACAGGTGAGCAGTTCTTC; CDR3aa: CASTQAGATGEQFF
j_gene: TRBJ2-1; d_gene: TRBD2; abundance: many; v_gene: TRBV19; CDR3nt: TGTGCCAGTAGAGAACTAGCGGGGGACAATGAGCAGTTCTTC; CDR3aa: CASRELAGDNEQFF
j_gene: TRBJ1-2; d_gene: NA; abundance: NA; v_gene: TRBV9; CDR3nt: TGTGCCAGCAGCGTAGATTCAGGGGACTATGGCTACACCTTC; CDR3aa: CASSVDSGDYGYTF
j_gene: TRBJ1-2; d_gene: NA; abundance: NA; v_gene: TRBV19; CDR3nt: TGTGCCAGTACCCCAACAGGGCCTGGGTATGGCTACACCTTC; CDR3aa: CASTPTGPGYGYTF
j_gene: TRBJ1-1; d_gene: NA; abundance: NA; v_gene: TRBV5-4; CDR3nt: TGTGCCAGCAGCTTGGCGGGGGTAGATACGAACACTGAAGCTTTCTTT; CDR3aa: CASSLAGVDTNTEAFF
j_gene: TRBJ2-2; d_gene: NA; abundance: NA; v_gene: TRBV9; CDR3nt: TGTGCCAGCAGCGTAGGCAGGGGCAAGAACACCGGGGAGCTGTTTTTT; CDR3aa: CASSVGRGKNTGELFF
j_gene: TRBJ2-1; d_gene: NA; abundance: NA; v_gene: TRBV30; CDR3nt: TGTGCCTGGAGTGCATACAATGAGCAGTTCTTC; CDR3aa: CAWSAYNEQFF
j_gene: TRBJ1-5; d_gene: TRBD1; abundance: few; v_gene: TRBV2; CDR3nt: TGTGCCAGCAGTGAGGTGTTGGACAGGGCGAATCAGCCCCAGCATTTT; CDR3aa: CASSEVLDRANQPQHF
j_gene: TRBJ2-5; d_gene: NA; abundance: NA; v_gene: TRBV28; CDR3nt: TGTGCCAGCAGTTTACAGCGGGAAGAGACCCAGTACTTC; CDR3aa: CASSLQREETQYF
j_gene: TRBJ1-1; d_gene: NA; abundance: NA; v_gene: TRBV2; CDR3nt: TGTGCCAGCAGTGAATGGGCGGGAAACACTGAAGCTTTCTTT; CDR3aa: CASSEWAGNTEAFF
j_gene: TRBJ2-7; d_gene: TRBD1; abundance: NA; v_gene: TRBV5-1; CDR3nt: TGCGCCAGCAGCCCGGACAGGGGCCTTCCCTACGAGCAGTACTTC; CDR3aa: CASSPDRGLPYEQYF
j_gene: TRBJ1-5; d_gene: NA; abundance: NA; v_gene: TRBV27; CDR3nt: TGTGCCAGCAGTTTCCCCGGGGGTAGCAATCAGCCCCAGCATTTT; CDR3aa: CASSFPGGSNQPQHF
j_gene: TRBJ2-7; d_gene: TRBD1; abundance: NA; v_gene: TRBV9; CDR3nt: TGTGCCAGCAGCGTCTCCGGGACAGGGTACTACGAGCAGTACTTC; CDR3aa: CASSVSGTGYYEQYF
j_gene: TRBJ2-7; d_gene: TRBD1; abundance: NA; v_gene: TRBV19; CDR3nt: TGTGCCAGTAGTATAGACAGGGGGCCGTACGAGCAGTACTTC; CDR3aa: CASSIDRGPYEQYF
j_gene: TRBJ1-1; d_gene: TRBD1; abundance: NA; v_gene: TRBV6-6; CDR3nt: TGTGCCAGCAGAAAACAGGGGGATCTGAACACTGAAGCTTTCTTT; CDR3aa: CASRKQGDLNTEAFF